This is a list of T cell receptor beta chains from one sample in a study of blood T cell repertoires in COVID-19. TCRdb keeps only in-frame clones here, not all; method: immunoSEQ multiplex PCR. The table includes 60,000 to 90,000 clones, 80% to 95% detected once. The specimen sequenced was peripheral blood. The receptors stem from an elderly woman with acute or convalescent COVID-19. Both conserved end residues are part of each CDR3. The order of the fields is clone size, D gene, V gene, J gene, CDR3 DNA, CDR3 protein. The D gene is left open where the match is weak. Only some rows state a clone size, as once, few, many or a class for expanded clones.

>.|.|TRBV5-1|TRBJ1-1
TGCGCCAGCAGCTTGCAGGGGTTGGGAGACACTGAAGCTTTCTTT
CASSLQGLGDTEAFF
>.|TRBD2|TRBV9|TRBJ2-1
TGTGCCAGCAGCGGCCATCTAGCGGGGGAGTACAATGAGCAGTTCTTC
CASSGHLAGEYNEQFF
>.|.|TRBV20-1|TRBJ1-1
TGCAGTGCTAAATACTTCGGTGAAGCTTTCTTT
CSAKYFGEAFF
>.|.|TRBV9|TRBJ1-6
TGTGCCAGCAGCGTAGACCCCAGGGGTGGGAATAATTCACCCCTCCACTTT
CASSVDPRGGNNSPLHF
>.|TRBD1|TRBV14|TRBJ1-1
TGTGCCAGCAGCCAATTACCGGGACAGGTCAAAGCTTTCTTT
CASSQLPGQVKAFF
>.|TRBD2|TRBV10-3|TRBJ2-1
TGTGCCCTATCTGGGGGACTAGCGGGAGATGAGCAGTTCTTC
CALSGGLAGDEQFF
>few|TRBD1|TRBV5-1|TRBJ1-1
TGCGCCAGCAGCTTAGACAGGGGGCGTACTGAAGCTTTCTTT
CASSLDRGRTEAFF
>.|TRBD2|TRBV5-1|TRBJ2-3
TGCGCCAGCAGCTTGGTGGAGCGGGGGGGCACAGATACGCAGTATTTT
CASSLVERGGTDTQYF
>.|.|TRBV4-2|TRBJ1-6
TGTGCCAGCAGCCAGGAAAGGCGGTCACCCCTCCACTTT
CASSQERRSPLHF
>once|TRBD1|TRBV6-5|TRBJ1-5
TGTGCCAGCCGACGGGACAGTAATCAGCCCCAGCATTTT
CASRRDSNQPQHF
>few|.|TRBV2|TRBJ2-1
TGTGCCAGCAGAATAGCAGCCGGTCGCCAGTTCTTC
CASRIAAGRQFF
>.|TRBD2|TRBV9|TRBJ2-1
TGTGCCAGCAGCGTAGGGCTAGCGGGAGGGGAGGGGTACAATGAGCAGTTCTTC
CASSVGLAGGEGYNEQFF
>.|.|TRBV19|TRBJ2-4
TGTGCCAGTACCCCCGGAGCATCGAACATTCAGTACTTC
CASTPGASNIQYF
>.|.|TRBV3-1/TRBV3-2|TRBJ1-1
TGTGCCAGCAGCCGAACGGGGAACACTGAAGCTTTCTTT
CASSRTGNTEAFF
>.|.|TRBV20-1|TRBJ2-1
TGCAGTGCTAGAGTCAAAGACAATGCCTTCTTC
CSARVKDNAFF
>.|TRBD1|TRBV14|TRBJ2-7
TGTGCCAGCAGCCCCCGACAGGGAACTTATCACGAGCAGTACTTC
CASSPRQGTYHEQYF
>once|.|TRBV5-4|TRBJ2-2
TGTGCCAGCAGCTTTCGGGGGTCGCACACCGGGGAGCTGTTTTTT
CASSFRGSHTGELFF
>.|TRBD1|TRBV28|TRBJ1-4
TGTGCCAGCAGTTTCGAGACAGGGATAGAAAAACTGTTTTTT
CASSFETGIEKLFF
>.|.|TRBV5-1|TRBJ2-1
TGCGCCAGCAGCTCCACAGCGGAAAGCTCCTACAATGAGCAGTTCTTC
CASSSTAESSYNEQFF
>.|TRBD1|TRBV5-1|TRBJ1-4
TGCGCCAGCAGCGCCGCCGGGACAGGGCGTGAAAAACTGTTTTTT
CASSAAGTGREKLFF
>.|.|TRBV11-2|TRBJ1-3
TGTGCCAGCAGCTTAGACCCAGGGTACACCATATATTTT
CASSLDPGYTIYF
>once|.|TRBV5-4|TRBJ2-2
TGTGCCAGCAGCTTGGGGGGGGACACCGGGGAGCTGTTTTTT
CASSLGGDTGELFF